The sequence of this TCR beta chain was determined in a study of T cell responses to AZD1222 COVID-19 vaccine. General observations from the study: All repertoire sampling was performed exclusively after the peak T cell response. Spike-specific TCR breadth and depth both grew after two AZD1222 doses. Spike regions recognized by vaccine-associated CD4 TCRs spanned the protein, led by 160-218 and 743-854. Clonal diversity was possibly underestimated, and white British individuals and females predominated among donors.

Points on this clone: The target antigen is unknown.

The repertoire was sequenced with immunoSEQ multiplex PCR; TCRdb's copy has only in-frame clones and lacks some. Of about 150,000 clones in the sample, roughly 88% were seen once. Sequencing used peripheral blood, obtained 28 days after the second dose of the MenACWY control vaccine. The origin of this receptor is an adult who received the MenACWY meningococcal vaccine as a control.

The CDR3 region is CASVKIGRTRAGTQADTQYF. The CDR3 DNA reads TGTGCCAGCGTTAAAATAGGTAGGACTAGAGCTGGTACCCAAGCAGATACGCAGTATTTT. The chain is built from TRBV2 and TRBJ2-3, with 7 bases fitting TRBD2. V was pared by 8 bases and J by 4 bases, with 27 bases of the junction left unmatched. In germline, CDR1 is SNHLY, CDR2 FYNNEI. This CDR3 is 20 amino acids long.